The rows below give T cell receptor beta chains drawn from one sample of a study of blood T cell repertoires in COVID-19. Sequencing used immunoSEQ multiplex PCR; TCRdb keeps in-frame clones, though not all of them. The table includes 250,000 to 350,000 clones, 84% detected once. The sequencing sample was made of peripheral blood. These receptors all come from a person aged 70 to 85 with COVID-19, enrolled during active disease. The CDR3 runs from the conserved cysteine through the conserved F or W. A D gene is named only where the DNA matches it firmly. Clone size is shown for a subset of rows, as once, few, many or a class of expanded clone.

v_gene	j_gene	abundance	d_gene	CDR3nt	CDR3aa
TRBV5-4	TRBJ2-2	once	.	TGTGCCAGCAGCTTGGACTCCCTGACCGGGGAGCTGTTTTTT	CASSLDSLTGELFF
TRBV19	TRBJ1-5	.	.	TGTGCCAGTACCCAACAGGGAGGCAATCAGCCCCAGCATTTT	CASTQQGGNQPQHF
TRBV5-1	TRBJ2-7	.	TRBD2	TGCGCCAGCAGCGGCCCCAGCGGGAACTACGAGCAGTACTTC	CASSGPSGNYEQYF
TRBV29-1	TRBJ1-3	.	TRBD1	TGCAGCGTTGAAGTCCAGGGGGCGAGGGGAAACACCATATATTTT	CSVEVQGARGNTIYF
TRBV12-3/TRBV12-4	TRBJ2-1	.	.	TGTGCCAGCAGTCGAGCAGGAGGCGGTGAGCAGTTCTTC	CASSRAGGGEQFF
TRBV7-8	TRBJ1-5	.	.	TGTGCCAGCAGCTTAGGCGGGGGCGGGCATCAGCCCCAGCATTTT	CASSLGGGGHQPQHF
TRBV18	TRBJ2-3	.	.	TGTGCCAGCTCAGATTCGGGTTTGGGCACAGATACGCAGTATTTT	CASSDSGLGTDTQYF
TRBV28	TRBJ1-5	.	.	TGTGCCAGCAGTAGTACAGGGAATCCCTTTCAGCCCCAGCATTTT	CASSSTGNPFQPQHF
TRBV3-1/TRBV3-2	TRBJ1-3	.	.	TGTGCCAGCAGCCCCGTGAGCCCTGGAAACACCATATATTTT	CASSPVSPGNTIYF
TRBV9	TRBJ2-2	.	TRBD2	TGTGCCAGCAGCGTTAGCGGGAGGGCCGACGGGGAGCTGTTTTTT	CASSVSGRADGELFF
TRBV30	TRBJ2-7	.	TRBD1	TGTGCCTGGAACCCGGGACAGTCCTACGAGCAGTACTTC	CAWNPGQSYEQYF
TRBV5-4	TRBJ1-6	.	.	TGTGCCAGCAGCTTAAATCCCAATACAAATTCACCCCTCCACTTT	CASSLNPNTNSPLHF
TRBV2	TRBJ1-5	.	.	TGTGCCAGCAGTAAGGGGAGCAATCAGCCCCAGCATTTT	CASSKGSNQPQHF
TRBV4-3	TRBJ1-6	.	.	TGCGCCAGCAGCCAAGAAGAGGGAGCGACTTCACCCCTCCACTTT	CASSQEEGATSPLHF
TRBV5-1	TRBJ2-2	.	.	TGCGCCAGCAGCGCTGGACAGGGAGGACTAGCGAGGCAAACCGGGGAGCTGTTTTTT	CASSAGQGGLARQTGELFF
TRBV6-6	TRBJ2-5	.	TRBD2	TGTGCCAGCAGTTACTCAGACGGGACTAGCGGGACCCAGTACTTC	CASSYSDGTSGTQYF
TRBV19	TRBJ2-7	.	TRBD1	TGTGCCAGTAGTAACGACCCGGGACAGTACTACGAGCAGCACTTC	CASSNDPGQYYEQHF
TRBV29-1	TRBJ2-1	.	TRBD1	TGCAGCGTGGGGACAGGGGGTGCCAATGAGCAGTTCTTC	CSVGTGGANEQFF
TRBV7-2	TRBJ1-1	.	.	TGTGCCAGCAGCTTAGTACCAGTAGAAGCTTTCTTT	CASSLVPVEAFF
TRBV10-3	TRBJ1-4	.	.	TGTGCCATCAGTGAGTCGCTTGGGCCAACTAATGAAAAACTGTTTTTT	CAISESLGPTNEKLFF
TRBV5-4	TRBJ2-7	.	TRBD2	TGTGCCAGCAGTCACCGACTAGCGGGCACCTACGAGCAGTACTTC	CASSHRLAGTYEQYF
TRBV4-1	TRBJ1-6	.	.	TGCGCCAGCAGCCAAGTAGCCAACACGGCACCCCTCCACTTT	CASSQVANTAPLHF